These 10 T cell receptor beta chains originate from one sample sequenced in a study of siplizumab effects on memory and regulatory T cells. Using immunoSEQ multiplex PCR, the repertoire was profiled, and TCRdb retains in-frame clones only, with some absent. The sample records roughly 100,000 clones, roughly 93% being singletons. Source material: CD8+ T cells sorted from blood. The receptors originated from a human donor in good health.

Only a few counts were recorded for this clone. The V and J genes are TRBV7-9 and TRBJ1-1, with D tentatively TRBD1 (6 bases). CDR1 is SEHNR, CDR2 FQNEAQ, per germline (reference sequence). This CDR3 contains 16 residues. Trimming left V 3 bases short and J 4 bases short, with 18 bases between. The CDR3 spells CASSFLEQGIGTEAFF. The CDR3 DNA sequence: TGTGCCAGCAGCTTCCTCGAGCAGGGGATAGGCACTGAAGCTTTCTTT.

The gene calls are TRBV4-3 and TRBJ2-2; 11 bases agree with TRBD2. V was clipped by 0 bases and J by 5 bases; unmatched bases: 5. The CDR3 extends over 17 amino acids. CDR1 is LGHNA, CDR2 YSLEER, per germline. CDR3 sequence: CASSQEGLAGGTGELFF. The CDR3 region has the DNA TGCGCCAGCAGCCAAGAGGGGCTAGCGGGAGGAACCGGGGAGCTGTTTTTT.

The V call is TRBV5-6, the J call TRBJ2-7; 8 bases are shared with TRBD2. With V trimmed by 0 bases and J by 4 bases, 9 bases remained unmatched. The CDR3 runs 16 residues. Germline V gene sequence: CDR1 SGHDT, CDR2 YYEEEE. The CDR3, as DNA: TGTGCCAGCAGCTTGGGCCAGCTAGCGGGCGGGTACGAGCAGTACTTC. The encoded protein is CASSLGQLAGGYEQYF.

This sequence joins TRBV11-3 and TRBJ2-7; TRBD2 might be the D (6 bases). Germline V lookup: CDR1 SGHNT, CDR2 YENEEA. This CDR3 is built from 13 residues. V was clipped by 5 bases and J by 12 bases, with 20 bases between them. The CDR3, as DNA: TGTGCCAGCAGCCTCAATCAGGCGGGACCACCGTACTTC. Amino acids: CASSLNQAGPPYF.

The V gene is TRBV4-3, the J gene TRBJ2-3; 9 bases fit TRBD1. CDR3 length: 15 residues. Trimming took 3 bases from V and 4 from J; bases not matched to a gene: 5. The germline V gene encodes CDR1 LGHNA and CDR2 YSLEER. Here the CDR3 reads CASSQRDRVPDTQYF. Here the CDR3 DNA reads TGCGCCAGCAGCCAGAGGGACAGGGTACCAGATACGCAGTATTTT.

This clone was detected only a few times. The chain couples TRBV27 to TRBJ1-6; D possibly corresponds to TRBD1 (5 bases). V was shortened by 6 bases and J by 11 bases, with 23 bases between the two germline ends. Germline CDR1 MNHEY, CDR2 SMNVEV (reference sequence). The CDR3 runs to 16 residues. The CDR3 here is CASSLSTGGTPPPLHF. CDR3 DNA: TGTGCCAGCAGCCTTAGCACGGGGGGGACTCCTCCACCCCTCCACTTT.

The rearrangement links TRBV19 to TRBJ1-2, with D uncertain. The CDR3 consists of 13 residues. CDR1 and CDR2 from the germline V gene are LNHDA and SQIVND (reference sequence). Between the trimmed V and J ends, which lost 3 bases and 10 bases, there was a span of 15 bases. The CDR3 bases are TGTGCCAGTAGTATCTCGACCGAATTCGACTACACCTTC. Translation gives CASSISTEFDYTF.

As DNA, the CDR3 is TGTGCCAGCAGCCCGTTGGACAGGGCGGCCACCGGGGAGCTGTTTTTT. This encodes CASSPLDRAATGELFF. This sequence joins TRBV9 and TRBJ2-2, with 8 bases fitting TRBD1. The CDR3 has 16 amino acids. V lost 4 bases and J lost 4; bases outside the gene matches: 9. Per germline, CDR1 SGDLS and CDR2 YYNGEE.

The gene calls are TRBV4-2 and TRBJ2-1, with 11 bases matching TRBD2. The CDR3 loop spans 14 amino acids. Per the germline V gene, CDR1 is LGHNA and CDR2 is YNFKEQ. The ends lost 4 bases at V and 6 bases at J; junction bases unmatched: 2. The CDR3 loop reads CASSPGTSGNEQFF. CDR3 nucleotides: TGTGCCAGCAGCCCTGGGACTAGCGGCAATGAGCAGTTCTTC.

The rearrangement links TRBV5-4 to TRBJ2-7; 7 positions match TRBD1. CDR1 SGHNT and CDR2 YYREEE come from the germline V gene (reference sequence). The CDR3 runs to 14 residues. V was pared by 4 bases and J by 4 bases, with 8 bases of the junction left unmatched. The CDR3 region is CASSARDSGYEQYF. In DNA form, the CDR3 reads TGTGCCAGCAGCGCCCGGGACAGTGGGTACGAGCAGTACTTC. The entire variable domain, with the rest obtained from reference TRBV5-4 and TRBJ2-7, is as follows: ETGVTQSPTHLIKTRGQQVTLRCSSQSGHNTVSWYQQALGQGPQFIFQYYREEENGRGNFPPRFSGLQFPNYSSELNVNALELDDSALYLCASSARDSGYEQYFGPGTRLTVT.